This TCR beta chain appears in the sequencing data of a study of PD-1 blockade in classical Hodgkin lymphoma. Study-level points and caveats: Healthy donors were reported to have higher baseline TCR diversity than newly diagnosed patients. What caused the repertoire differences, perhaps disease activity or prior therapy, remains undefined.

The protocol was immunoSEQ multiplex PCR, while the TCRdb copy is restricted to in-frame clones and leaves out a portion. Among tens of thousands of clones, just over 90% were seen once, and the ten largest hold approximately 4.9%. Noted time point: newly diagnosed, previously untreated cHL patient sample. It was PBMCs in newly diagnosed, untreated classical Hodgkin lymphoma that served as comparison. A word on this clone: As yet, its antigen is unknown.

The TCR was taken from a human donor with classical Hodgkin lymphoma. The sample was peripheral blood mononuclear cells (PBMCs).

The CDR3 is CASRPAPAGELFF. CDR3 DNA: TGTGCCAGCAGGCCCGCCCCGGCCGGGGAGCTGTTTTTT. The chain has TRBV28 and TRBJ2-2; D uncertain. Germline V gene sequence: CDR1 MDHEN, CDR2 SYDVKM. The CDR3 spans 13 residues. Trimming removed 6 bases from V and 6 bases from J, with 11 bases in between.